This T cell receptor (beta chain) was documented in a study of graft-versus-host responses after intestinal transplantation. Study summary: Transplants given to recipients were multivisceral, liver-intestinal, or isolated intestinal. Anti-thymocyte globulin was used for induction in all recipients, who then took tacrolimus and steroids for around 3 years.

Measured with immunoSEQ multiplex PCR; TCRdb has only the in-frame clones, and not every one. Of about 39,000 clones listed, 85% to 90% are singletons. Germline CDR1 reads SGHDT; CDR2 reads YYEEEE. The CDR3 runs 9 residues. Between the trimmed V and J ends, which lost 4 bases and 7 bases, there was a span of 2 bases. General study points: Elevated graft-versus-host to host-versus-graft clonal ratios in allografts were recorded for patients with graft-donor T cell macrochimerism.

Details on this clone: Its antigen is still unknown.

The chain is built from TRBV5-6 and TRBJ1-1; D is unresolved. The sample in question was PBMCs, obtained roughly 270 days after transplant. The source is a human patient who received an intestinal transplant, so some T cells may come from the graft donor. CDR3 in amino acids: CASSREAFF. In DNA form, the CDR3 reads TGTGCCAGCAGCCGTGAAGCTTTCTTT.